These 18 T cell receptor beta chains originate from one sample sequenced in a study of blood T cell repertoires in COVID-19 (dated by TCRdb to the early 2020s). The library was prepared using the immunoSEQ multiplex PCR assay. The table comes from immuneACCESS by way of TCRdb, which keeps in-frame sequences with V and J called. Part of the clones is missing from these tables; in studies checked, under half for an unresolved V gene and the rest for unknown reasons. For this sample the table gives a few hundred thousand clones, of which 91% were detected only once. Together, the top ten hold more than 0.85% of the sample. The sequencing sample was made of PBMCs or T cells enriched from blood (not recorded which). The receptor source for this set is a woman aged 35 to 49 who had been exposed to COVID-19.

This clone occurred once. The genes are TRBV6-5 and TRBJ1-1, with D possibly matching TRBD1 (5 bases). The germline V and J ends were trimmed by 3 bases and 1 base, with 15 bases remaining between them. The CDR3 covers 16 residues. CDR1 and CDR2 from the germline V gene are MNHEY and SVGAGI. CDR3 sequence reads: CASSYYGLGENTEAFF. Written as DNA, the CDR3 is TGTGCCAGCAGTTATTACGGGTTAGGGGAGAACACTGAAGCTTTCTTT.

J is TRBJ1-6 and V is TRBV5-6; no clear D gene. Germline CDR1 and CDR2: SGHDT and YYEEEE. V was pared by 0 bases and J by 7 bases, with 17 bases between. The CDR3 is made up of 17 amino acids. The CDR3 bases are TGTGCCAGCAGCTTGGTCGGCCCGGCGGCCTCCAATTCACCCCTCCACTTT. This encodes CASSLVGPAASNSPLHF.

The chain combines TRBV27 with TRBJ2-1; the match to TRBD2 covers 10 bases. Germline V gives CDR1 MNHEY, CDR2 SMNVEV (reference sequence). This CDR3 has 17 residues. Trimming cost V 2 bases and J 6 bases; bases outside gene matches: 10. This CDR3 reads CASSLNWASGRRNEQFF. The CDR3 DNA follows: TGTGCCAGCAGTTTAAATTGGGCTAGCGGGAGACGCAATGAGCAGTTCTTC.

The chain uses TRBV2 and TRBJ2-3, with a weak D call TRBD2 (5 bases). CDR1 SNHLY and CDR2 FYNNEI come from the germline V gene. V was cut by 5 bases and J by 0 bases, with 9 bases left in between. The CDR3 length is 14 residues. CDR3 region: CASSRRTSTDTQYF. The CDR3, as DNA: TGTGCCAGCAGTCGACGGACTAGCACAGATACGCAGTATTTT.

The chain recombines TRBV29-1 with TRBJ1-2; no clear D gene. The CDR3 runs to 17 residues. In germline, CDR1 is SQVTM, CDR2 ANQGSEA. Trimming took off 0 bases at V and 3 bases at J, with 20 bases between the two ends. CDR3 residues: CSVEDRARGNMDYGYTF. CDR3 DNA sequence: TGCAGCGTTGAAGATCGGGCCCGGGGAAATATGGACTATGGCTACACCTTC.

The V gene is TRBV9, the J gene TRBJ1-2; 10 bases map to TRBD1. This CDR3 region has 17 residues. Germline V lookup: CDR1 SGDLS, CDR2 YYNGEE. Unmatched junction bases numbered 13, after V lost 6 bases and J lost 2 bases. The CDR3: CASTIAPRTGGNYGYTF. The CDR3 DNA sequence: TGTGCCAGCACCATTGCCCCACGGACAGGGGGGAACTATGGCTACACCTTC. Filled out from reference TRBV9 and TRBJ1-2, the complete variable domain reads DSGVTQTPKHLITATGQRVTLRCSPRSGDLSVYWYQQSLDQGLQFLIQYYNGEERAKGNILERFSAQQFPDLHSELNLSSLELGDSALYFCASTIAPRTGGNYGYTFGSGTRLTVV.

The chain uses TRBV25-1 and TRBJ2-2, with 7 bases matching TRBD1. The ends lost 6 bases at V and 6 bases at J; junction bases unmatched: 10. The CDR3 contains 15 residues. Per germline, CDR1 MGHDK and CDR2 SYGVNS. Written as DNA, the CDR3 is TGTGCCAGCAGGCCTTTCAAAGGGGGCGCCGGGGAGCTGTTTTTT. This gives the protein CASRPFKGGAGELFF.

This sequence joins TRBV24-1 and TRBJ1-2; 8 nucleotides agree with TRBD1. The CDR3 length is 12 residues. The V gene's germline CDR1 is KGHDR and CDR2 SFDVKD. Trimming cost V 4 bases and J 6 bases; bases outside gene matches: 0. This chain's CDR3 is CATSEQGDGYTF. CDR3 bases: TGTGCCACCAGTGAACAGGGGGATGGCTACACCTTC.

CDR3 in DNA: TGTGCCACCAGTGATAGTCAGATTAATCAGCCCCAGCATTTT. The encoded protein is CATSDSQINQPQHF. The V gene is TRBV24-1, the J gene TRBJ1-5; no reliable D call. CDR1 and CDR2 from the germline V gene are KGHDR and SFDVKD. The CDR3 is made up of 14 amino acids. V dropped 3 bases and J dropped 4 bases, with 9 bases sitting between them.

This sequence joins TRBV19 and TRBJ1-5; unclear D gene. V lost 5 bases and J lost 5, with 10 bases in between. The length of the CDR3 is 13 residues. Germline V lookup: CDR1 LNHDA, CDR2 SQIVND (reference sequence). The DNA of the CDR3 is TGTGCCAGTAGTGGGCAAGATCATCAGCCCCAGCATTTT. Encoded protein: CASSGQDHQPQHF.

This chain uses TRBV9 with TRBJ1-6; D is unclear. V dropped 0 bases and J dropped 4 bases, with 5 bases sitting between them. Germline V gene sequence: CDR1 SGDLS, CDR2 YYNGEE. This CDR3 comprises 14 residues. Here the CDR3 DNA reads TGTGCCAGCAGCGTAGGGCAATATAATTCACCCCTCCACTTT. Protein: CASSVGQYNSPLHF.

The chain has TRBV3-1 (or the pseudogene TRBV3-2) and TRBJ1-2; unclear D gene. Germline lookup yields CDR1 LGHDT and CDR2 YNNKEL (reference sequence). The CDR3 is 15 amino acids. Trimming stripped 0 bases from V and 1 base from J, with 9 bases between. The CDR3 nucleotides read TGTGCCAGCAGCCAAGAGGGCAGAGATAACTATGGCTACACCTTC. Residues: CASSQEGRDNYGYTF.

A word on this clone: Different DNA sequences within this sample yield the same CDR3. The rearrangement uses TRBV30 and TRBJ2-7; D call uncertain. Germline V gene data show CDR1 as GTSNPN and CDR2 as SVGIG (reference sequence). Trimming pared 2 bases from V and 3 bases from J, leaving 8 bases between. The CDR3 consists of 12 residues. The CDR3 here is CAWSPGFYEQYF. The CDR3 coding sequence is TGTGCCTGGAGTCCCGGTTTCTACGAGCAGTACTTC.

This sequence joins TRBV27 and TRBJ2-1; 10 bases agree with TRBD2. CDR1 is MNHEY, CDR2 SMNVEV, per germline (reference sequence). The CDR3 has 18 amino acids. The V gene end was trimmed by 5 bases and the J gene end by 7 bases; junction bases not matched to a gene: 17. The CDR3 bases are TGTGCCAGCAGTATGCGGACTAGCGGATCCCTGAAAGAAAATGAGCAGTTCTTC. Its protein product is CASSMRTSGSLKENEQFF.

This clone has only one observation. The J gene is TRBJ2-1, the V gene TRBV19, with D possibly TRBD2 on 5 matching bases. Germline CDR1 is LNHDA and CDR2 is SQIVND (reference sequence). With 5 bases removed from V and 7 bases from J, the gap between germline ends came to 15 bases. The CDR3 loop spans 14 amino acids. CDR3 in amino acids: CASSDARTFNEQFF. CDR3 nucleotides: TGTGCCAGTAGTGACGCCCGGACTTTTAATGAGCAGTTCTTC.

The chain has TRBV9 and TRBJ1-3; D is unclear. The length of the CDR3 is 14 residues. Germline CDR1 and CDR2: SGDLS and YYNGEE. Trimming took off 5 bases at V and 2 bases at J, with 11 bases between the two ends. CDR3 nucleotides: TGTGCCAGCAGTCGGGATCTGGCTGGAAACACCATATATTTT. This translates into CASSRDLAGNTIYF. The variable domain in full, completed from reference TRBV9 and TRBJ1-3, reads DSGVTQTPKHLITATGQRVTLRCSPRSGDLSVYWYQQSLDQGLQFLIQYYNGEERAKGNILERFSAQQFPDLHSELNLSSLELGDSALYFCASSRDLAGNTIYFGEGSWLTVV.

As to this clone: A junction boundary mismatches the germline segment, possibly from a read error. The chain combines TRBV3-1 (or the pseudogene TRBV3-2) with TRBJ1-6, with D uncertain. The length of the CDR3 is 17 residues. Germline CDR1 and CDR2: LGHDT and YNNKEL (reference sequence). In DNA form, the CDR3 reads TGTGCCAGCAGACAAGAACTGGGCAGCTCCTATAATTCACCCCTCCACTTT. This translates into CASRQELGSSYNSPLHF.

The CDR3 DNA reads as TGTGCCAGCAGCCGGGGACAGGGGGCTTTAAATGAGCAGTTCTTC. Protein sequence: CASSRGQGALNEQFF. This chain uses TRBV7-9 with TRBJ2-1; TRBD1 aligns across 12 bases. With 5 bases clipped from V and 7 bases from J, the junction kept 6 bases outside the gene matches. Germline V CDR1 and CDR2: SEHNR, FQNEAQ (reference sequence). The CDR3 has 15 residues.